The 18 T cell receptor beta chains presented below share a single source sample, sequenced in a study of T cell changes during pregnancy in multiple sclerosis. The data were produced by immunoSEQ multiplex PCR, yet TCRdb's version contains in-frame clones alone and is incomplete. The repertoire consists of approximately 37,000 clones, with 89% occurring once and the leading ten covering approximately 1.2%. The sample here was CD4+ T cells from peripheral blood mononuclear cells, taken in the first trimester of pregnancy. The receptors here all came from a female donor with multiple sclerosis, enrolled in a pregnancy study.

The V gene is TRBV2, the J gene TRBJ1-2; D unresolved. The V gene lost 8 bases and the J gene lost 2 bases, with 12 bases spanning the gap. The V gene's germline CDR1 is SNHLY and CDR2 FYNNEI. The CDR3 spans 13 residues. CDR3 amino acids: CASAIDRNYGYTF. The CDR3 coding sequence is TGTGCCAGCGCCATTGATCGGAACTATGGCTACACCTTC.

The chain combines TRBV18 with TRBJ2-7; D gene uncertain. CDR3 length: 15 residues. Per the germline V gene, CDR1 is KGHSH and CDR2 is LQKENI. Trimming shortened V by 2 bases and J by 5 bases, and 16 bases separated the two germline ends. The CDR3 loop is CASSPSSAQINEQYF. The DNA of the CDR3 is TGTGCCAGCTCACCATCTTCGGCACAGATCAACGAGCAGTACTTC.

V gene TRBV7-2 combines with J gene TRBJ2-7; TRBD1 might be the D (5 bases). The CDR3 has 15 amino acids. V lost 5 bases and J lost 2, with 16 bases in between. The germline V gene encodes CDR1 SGHTA and CDR2 FQGNSA. The CDR3 DNA follows: TGTGCCAGCAGCCTGGGGCAGGGCACCCCCTACGAGCAGTACTTC. It codes for CASSLGQGTPYEQYF.

The CDR3 bases are TGTGCCAGCAGCCTGGCGGGAGGCCGGGGGGAGCAGTACTTC. Translated: CASSLAGGRGEQYF. V usage is TRBV9 and J usage is TRBJ2-5; the match to TRBD2 covers 8 bases. This CDR3 is built from 14 residues. Germline-derived CDR1 and CDR2 are SGDLS and YYNGEE. V gave up 4 bases and J gave up 11 bases; unmatched junction bases: 13.

This clone was counted only a few times. CDR3 coding DNA: TGTGCCAGCAGTCTAGCGGGAGTCACAGATACGCAGTATTTT. Its translation is CASSLAGVTDTQYF. The chain couples TRBV2 to TRBJ2-3, with 10 bases matching TRBD2. The J segment lost 2 bases and the V segment lost 5 bases, leaving 1 base of the junction unmatched. There are 14 residues in the CDR3. The germline gives CDR1 SNHLY, CDR2 FYNNEI.

This clone has only one observation. The chain uses TRBV28 and TRBJ2-1; 9 nucleotides line up with TRBD1. This CDR3 is built from 17 residues. With 1 base clipped from V and 6 bases from J, the junction kept 10 bases outside the gene matches. Germline V gene lookup returns CDR1 MDHEN and CDR2 SYDVKM. In DNA, the CDR3 is TGTGCCAGCAGTTTATACGCCCCGGGACAGGGAGGCAATGAGCAGTTCTTC. Its translation is CASSLYAPGQGGNEQFF.

This sequence joins TRBV5-1 and TRBJ2-1; TRBD2 agrees at 11 bases. The CDR3 sequence is 15 residues long. The V and J ends lost 0 bases and 6 bases, in that order; junction bases with no gene match: 2. The germline gives CDR1 SGHRS, CDR2 YFSETQ. The CDR3 DNA sequence: TGCGCCAGCAGCTTGGCTCTAGCGGGAGGCAATGAGCAGTTCTTC. It specifies CASSLALAGGNEQFF.

The chain couples TRBV30 to TRBJ1-6, with 10 bases fitting TRBD1. Losses at the gene ends were 0 bases for V and 9 bases for J; bases not matched to a gene: 5. The CDR3 is made up of 15 amino acids. Germline V CDR1 and CDR2: GTSNPN, SVGIG (reference sequence). CDR3 protein: CAWSVHGTGVSPLHF. The CDR3, as DNA: TGTGCCTGGAGTGTGCACGGGACAGGGGTTTCACCCCTCCACTTT.

The V gene is TRBV10-2, the J gene TRBJ2-7, with 9 bases identical to TRBD2. Germline V gene lookup returns CDR1 WSHSY and CDR2 SAAADI. Trimming removed 3 bases from V and 1 base from J; junction bases left unmatched: 1. CDR3 length: 14 amino acids. CDR3 nucleotides: TGCGCCAGCAGTGAACTAGCGGGTTCCTACGAGCAGTACTTC. Translating it yields CASSELAGSYEQYF.

The chain joins TRBV2 to TRBJ2-5, with 9 bases aligning to TRBD2. This CDR3 comprises 15 residues. V shed 6 bases, J shed 6 bases, and the junction held 11 bases outside the gene matches. Germline CDR1 is SNHLY and CDR2 is FYNNEI. CDR3 DNA: TGTGCCAGCAGAACCGGGACTAGCCTGTTTAAGACCCAGTACTTC. Translating it yields CASRTGTSLFKTQYF. The full variable domain, in which reference TRBV2 and TRBJ2-5 provide the parts outside the CDR3, is EPEVTQTPSHQVTQMGQEVILRCVPISNHLYFYWYRQILGQKVEFLVSFYNNEISEKSEIFDDQFSVERPDGSNFTLKIRSTKLEDSAMYFCASRTGTSLFKTQYFGPGTRLLVL.

With respect to this clone: One end of the junction fails to match germline, which may point to a read error. The CDR3 is CASSPGGEDTQYF. In DNA form, the CDR3 reads TGCGCCAGCAGCCCTGGTGGTGAAGATACACAGTATTTT. This rearrangement joins TRBV5-1 to TRBJ2-3, with D unresolved. Germline V gene data show CDR1 as SGHRS and CDR2 as YFSETQ. The CDR3 totals 13 residues.

The V and J genes are TRBV7-9 and TRBJ2-1, with 11 bases matching TRBD2. Germline V gene lookup returns CDR1 SEHNR and CDR2 FQNEAQ (reference sequence). This CDR3 spans 18 amino acids. With 2 bases clipped from V and 1 base from J, the junction kept 7 bases outside the gene matches. Written as DNA, the CDR3 is TGTGCCAGCAGCTTATGGGTAGCGGGAGGGATTTCCTACAATGAGCAGTTCTTC. Translating gives CASSLWVAGGISYNEQFF.

J is TRBJ2-7 and V is TRBV5-4; possible D gene TRBD1, 5 bases. V lost 0 bases and J 2 bases, leaving 15 bases between the germline ends. This CDR3 has 16 amino acids. In germline, CDR1 is SGHNT, CDR2 YYREEE (reference sequence). CDR3 loop: CASSLARTRRPYEQYF. CDR3 DNA sequence: TGTGCCAGCAGCTTGGCCCGGACACGAAGGCCCTACGAGCAGTACTTC.

This clone has a single count. The V gene is TRBV11-3, the J gene TRBJ2-1, with D perhaps TRBD2 (6 bases). There are 15 residues in the CDR3. Trimming stripped 3 bases from V and 10 bases from J, with 19 bases between. In germline, CDR1 is SGHNT, CDR2 YENEEA. CDR3 region: CASSFSTGSGVEQFF. The CDR3 coding sequence is TGTGCCAGCAGCTTTTCAACGGGTAGCGGAGTAGAGCAGTTCTTC.

This chain uses TRBV6-7 with TRBJ2-2; tentative D call: TRBD1 (6 bases). TRBV6-7 is known as an ORF, though its function is uncertain. With 4 bases removed from V and 4 bases from J, the gap between germline ends came to 7 bases. CDR3 length equals 13 residues. CDR3 protein: CASSWTATGELFF. CDR3 nucleotide sequence: TGTGCCAGCAGTTGGACAGCCACCGGGGAGCTGTTTTTT.

This rearrangement joins TRBV7-9 to TRBJ1-4, with TRBD1 matching 9 bases. Germline loops: CDR1 SEHNR, CDR2 FQNEAQ (reference sequence). The CDR3 consists of 19 residues. The junction had 13 bases not matched to a gene; V was cut back by 5 bases and J by 0 bases. CDR3 DNA: TGTGCCAGCAGCCCTTCCCCGGGACAGGGAGGGGCAACTAATGAAAAACTGTTTTTT. Translating gives CASSPSPGQGGATNEKLFF.

The V call is TRBV5-1, the J call TRBJ2-7; 8 nucleotides align to TRBD2. Losses at the gene ends were 6 bases for V and 0 bases for J; bases not matched to a gene: 11. CDR3 length: 16 residues. Germline V gene sequence: CDR1 SGHRS, CDR2 YFSETQ. Written as DNA, the CDR3 is TGCGCCAGCACGACGGGCGGGGGGTTGAACTCCTACGAGCAGTACTTC. This gives the protein CASTTGGGLNSYEQYF.

This rearrangement joins TRBV4-1 to TRBJ2-3; the match to TRBD2 covers 10 bases. Germline V lookup: CDR1 MGHRA, CDR2 YSYEKL. This CDR3 comprises 14 residues. V was pared by 4 bases and J by 5 bases, with 3 bases of the junction left unmatched. The CDR3 loop reads CASSRRTSGDTQYF. For the CDR3, the DNA is TGCGCCAGCAGCCGCCGGACTAGCGGAGATACGCAGTATTTT.